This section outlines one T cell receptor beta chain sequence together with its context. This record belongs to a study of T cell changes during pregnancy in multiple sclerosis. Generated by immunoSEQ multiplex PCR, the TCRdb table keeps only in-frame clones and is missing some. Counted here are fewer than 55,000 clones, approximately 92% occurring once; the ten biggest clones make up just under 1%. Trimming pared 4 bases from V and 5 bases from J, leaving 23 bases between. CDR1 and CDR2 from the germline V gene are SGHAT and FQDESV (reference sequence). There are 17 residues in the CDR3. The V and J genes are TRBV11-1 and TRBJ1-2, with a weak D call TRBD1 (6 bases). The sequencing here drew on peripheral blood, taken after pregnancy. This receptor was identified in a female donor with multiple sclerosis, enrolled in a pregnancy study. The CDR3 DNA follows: TGTGCCAGCAGCTCCCCAACTGGGGGCGGCACCACTTATGGCTACACCTTC. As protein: CASSSPTGGGTTYGYTF.